This T cell receptor (beta chain) was recorded in a study of blood T cell repertoires in COVID-19. The overall study: Sites in the United States, Italy and Spain provided acute and convalescent COVID-19 samples.

Individuals aged roughly 18 to 95 years were recruited from 24 US areas. Membership in each cohort depended on participant-reported clinical history. Original handling: The authors estimated nucleated cell counts from reference gene primer amplification. Assay used: immunoSEQ multiplex PCR; TCRdb lists only in-frame clones, some missing. V, J and clone size are taken as reported in that table, and D and trimming were inferred from the DNA itself. The data hold about 290,000 clones, with about 89% observed a single time. This CDR3 region has 12 residues. V shed 4 bases, J shed 6 bases, and the junction held 4 bases outside the gene matches. Germline V gene data show CDR1 as SGHRS and CDR2 as YFSETQ.

This chain uses TRBV5-1 with TRBJ2-7, with TRBD2 matching 7 bases. The receptor was derived from a woman aged 40 to 55 who had recovered from COVID-19. Sequenced material: PBMCs or T cells enriched from blood (not recorded which). CDR3 residues: CASSRTSSEQYF. The CDR3, as DNA: TGCGCCAGCAGCAGGACTAGTAGCGAGCAGTACTTC.